The 4 T cell receptor beta chains given below trace back to one sample, sequenced in a study of ipilimumab plus nivolumab after autologous stem cell transplantation. The repertoire was sequenced with immunoSEQ multiplex PCR; TCRdb's copy has only in-frame clones and lacks some. The data show some 25,000 clones, 85% to 90% seen once. This material consisted of PBMCs, taken in a trial of ipilimumab plus nivolumab as post-transplant consolidation. Receptors were obtained from a male donor with diffuse large B-cell lymphoma.

The CDR3, as DNA: TGTGCCAGACCAGAACTCCAGGGAACCGGGGAGCTGTTTTTT. Residues: CARPELQGTGELFF. The chain links TRBV21-1 to TRBJ2-2; no DNA check was done on the table's D call, TRBD1. TRBV21-1 is labeled a pseudogene. The length of the CDR3 is 14 residues.

The genes are TRBV11-2 and TRBJ2-3; 9 bases match TRBD2. The CDR3 consists of 16 residues. Germline CDR1 is SGHAT and CDR2 is FQNNGV. Trimming took 1 base from V and 7 from J; bases not matched to a gene: 9. CDR3 protein: CASSLVGGGASYTQYF. The CDR3 nucleotides are TGTGCCAGCAGCTTAGTCGGCGGGGGGGCTTCGTATACGCAGTATTTT.

The chain carries TRBV12-5 and TRBJ2-5; 16 bases are shared with TRBD2. Germline CDR1 reads LGHNT; CDR2 reads FRNRAP. The CDR3 spans 15 residues. The V gene end was trimmed by 7 bases and the J gene end by 4 bases; junction bases not matched to a gene: 3. The DNA of the CDR3 is TGTGCTAGTGTTGGGACTAGCGGGGGGGGAGAGACCCAGTACTTC. Protein sequence: CASVGTSGGGETQYF.

The rearrangement uses TRBV19 and TRBJ2-7; weak D call: TRBD2 (6 bases). Between the trimmed V and J ends, which lost 0 bases and 4 bases, there was a span of 13 bases. The CDR3 is 15 amino acids. The germline V gene encodes CDR1 LNHDA and CDR2 SQIVND (reference sequence). CDR3 nucleotides: TGTGCCAGTAGTATAGAGACCGGGGCGGGATACGAGCAGTACTTC. Its protein product is CASSIETGAGYEQYF.